This passage covers 31 T cell receptor beta chains from one sample sequenced in a study of cytomegalovirus exposure and HLA in healthy donors. Assay used: immunoSEQ multiplex PCR; TCRdb lists only in-frame clones, some missing. The sample lists approximately 160,000 clones; over 85% were seen once. The sequenced material came from PBMCs. These receptor sequences come from a woman aged 18-29 years in good health and CMV-seropositive.

This clone was observed a few times. The chain employs TRBV18 and TRBJ1-2, with 9 positions matching TRBD1. In germline, CDR1 is KGHSH, CDR2 LQKENI. The CDR3 has 15 amino acids. The J segment lost 4 bases and the V segment lost 2 bases, leaving 5 bases of the junction unmatched. The CDR3 nucleotides read TGTGCCAGCTCACCAAGGACAGGGGTGGCCTATGGCTACACCTTC. This translates into CASSPRTGVAYGYTF.

This clone was seen repeatedly, ten times or more. The chain uses TRBV2 and TRBJ2-5; the D gene is possibly TRBD1 (6 bases). Trimming removed 8 bases at V and 4 bases at J, with 11 bases between. This CDR3 contains 12 residues. Germline CDR1 and CDR2: SNHLY and FYNNEI. The CDR3 nucleotides are TGTGCCAGCCACAGGGATCGAGAGACCCAGTACTTC. It specifies CASHRDRETQYF.

The gene calls are TRBV11-2 and TRBJ1-3; a possible D gene is TRBD1 (6 bases). The CDR3 extends over 15 amino acids. Germline loops: CDR1 SGHAT, CDR2 FQNNGV. V was trimmed by 6 bases and J by 0 bases, leaving 12 bases between them. CDR3 loop: CASSHGQSSGNTIYF. As DNA, the CDR3 is TGTGCCAGCAGTCATGGACAGAGCTCTGGAAACACCATATATTTT.

The chain is built from TRBV18 and TRBJ1-5; D may be TRBD1 (6 bases). V was clipped by 2 bases and J by 0 bases, with 11 bases between them. Germline CDR1 reads KGHSH; CDR2 reads LQKENI. The CDR3 loop spans 16 amino acids. Here the CDR3 reads CASSPRTGISNQPQHF. CDR3 DNA sequence: TGTGCCAGCTCACCAAGAACAGGGATTAGCAATCAGCCCCAGCATTTT.

This chain uses TRBV7-2 with TRBJ2-1, with 10 bases matching TRBD2. V lost 2 bases, J lost 8 bases, and 12 bases stayed unmatched. The CDR3 consists of 17 residues. Per the germline V gene, CDR1 is SGHTA and CDR2 is FQGNSA. As DNA, the CDR3 is TGTGCCAGCAGCTTAATCCCTGGCCTAGCGGGAGAGGATGAGCAGTTCTTC. It codes for CASSLIPGLAGEDEQFF.

The chain carries TRBV4-1 and TRBJ2-7; 11 nucleotides line up with TRBD1. The CDR3 consists of 18 residues. The trim removed 0 bases at V and 2 bases at J, leaving 9 bases unmatched. Germline CDR1 reads MGHRA; CDR2 reads YSYEKL. The CDR3 DNA sequence: TGCGCCAGCAGCCAAGAGTGGAGATCGGGACAGGGGGCCTACGAGCAGTACTTC. Protein product: CASSQEWRSGQGAYEQYF.

The V gene is TRBV9, the J gene TRBJ1-3; D perhaps matches TRBD1 (6 bases). The CDR3 spans 17 residues. Germline V gene lookup returns CDR1 SGDLS and CDR2 YYNGEE. V lost 0 bases and J lost 1, with 14 bases in between. The CDR3 DNA is TGTGCCAGCAGCGTAGAATACAGGGAGTATTCTGGAAACACCATATATTTT. Translation gives CASSVEYREYSGNTIYF.

This clone has a handful of counts. The chain combines TRBV19 with TRBJ2-7, with a weak D call TRBD1 (6 bases). Germline CDR1 is LNHDA and CDR2 is SQIVND (reference sequence). Trimming pared 10 bases from V and 4 bases from J, leaving 11 bases between. The CDR3 has 11 residues. CDR3 nucleotides: TGTGCCACTGACGACAGGTACGAGCAGTACTTC. It is translated as CATDDRYEQYF.

V is TRBV2 and J is TRBJ2-1; 8 nucleotides match TRBD2. Germline V gene data show CDR1 as SNHLY and CDR2 as FYNNEI. The CDR3 is made up of 14 amino acids. The V segment lost 4 bases and the J segment 7 bases; nucleotides outside the gene matches: 6. CDR3 sequence reads: CASSGAGGPNEQFF. CDR3 in DNA: TGTGCCAGCAGTGGGGCGGGAGGCCCTAATGAGCAGTTCTTC.

V gene TRBV4-2 combines with J gene TRBJ2-5; no firm D call. This CDR3 spans 14 amino acids. CDR1 is LGHNA and CDR2 is YNFKEQ in the germline V gene. V was trimmed by 1 base and J by 5 bases, leaving 11 bases between them. CDR3 amino acids: CASSQARSAETQYF. In DNA, the CDR3 is TGTGCCAGCAGCCAAGCTAGGAGCGCCGAGACCCAGTACTTC.

The chain combines TRBV28 with TRBJ1-5, with D maybe TRBD1 (6 bases). The V gene's germline CDR1 is MDHEN and CDR2 SYDVKM. Trimming pared 7 bases from V and 1 base from J, leaving 11 bases between. The CDR3 runs 14 residues. As DNA, the CDR3 is TGTGCCAGCACACAGGGAGGGAGCAATCAGCCCCAGCATTTT. Translated, it gives CASTQGGSNQPQHF.

The rearrangement joins TRBV27 to TRBJ1-2; no firm D call. Germline CDR1 MNHEY, CDR2 SMNVEV (reference sequence). V was shortened by 6 bases and J by 8 bases, with 25 bases between the two germline ends. This CDR3 spans 16 amino acids. The CDR3 region is CASRRLTGGLRGGYTF. CDR3 bases: TGTGCCAGCAGACGTTTGACCGGAGGACTCCGGGGAGGCTACACCTTC.

The rearrangement joins TRBV4-1 to TRBJ1-5; D gene unclear. Trimming took 5 bases from V and 0 from J, leaving 8 bases between them. CDR3 length: 14 amino acids. Germline V gene sequence: CDR1 MGHRA, CDR2 YSYEKL. CDR3: CASSARLSNQPQHF. In DNA, the CDR3 is TGCGCCAGCAGCGCCAGGCTTAGCAATCAGCCCCAGCATTTT.

The chain has TRBV4-2 and TRBJ2-1; 11 bases align to TRBD2. Germline CDR1 is LGHNA and CDR2 is YNFKEQ. This CDR3 has 17 amino acids. J was trimmed by 8 bases and V by 2 bases; bases with no gene match: 11. CDR3 nucleotide sequence: TGTGCCAGCAGCCAAAAGGGAACTAGCGGGAGTCTGCATGAGCAGTTCTTC. Translated, it gives CASSQKGTSGSLHEQFF.

The chain is built from TRBV6-4 and TRBJ2-1, with 12 bases identical to TRBD2. The germline V gene has CDR1 MRHNA and CDR2 SNTAGT. The CDR3 sequence is 15 residues long. The V gene end was trimmed by 8 bases and the J gene end by 10 bases; junction bases not matched to a gene: 12. The CDR3 sequence is CASAGTSGSVGEQFF. CDR3 DNA sequence: TGTGCCAGCGCCGGGACTAGCGGGTCGGTCGGAGAGCAGTTCTTC.

The chain recombines TRBV19 with TRBJ2-7; the match to TRBD1 covers 7 bases. With 8 bases clipped from V and 4 bases from J, the junction kept 8 bases outside the gene matches. Germline V gene lookup returns CDR1 LNHDA and CDR2 SQIVND (reference sequence). This CDR3 has 13 residues. CDR3 sequence: CASPTGARYEQYF. CDR3 DNA: TGTGCCAGTCCCACAGGGGCCCGATACGAGCAGTACTTC. The whole variable domain, filled in from reference TRBV19 and TRBJ2-7, reads DGGITQSPKYLFRKEGQNVTLSCEQNLNHDAMYWYRQDPGQGLRLIYYSQIVNDFQKGDIAEGYSVSREKKESFPLTVTSAQKNPTAFYLCASPTGARYEQYFGPGTRLTVT.

The chain carries TRBV7-9 and TRBJ2-3; no reliable D call. The CDR3 has 13 amino acids. V lost 3 bases and J lost 2, with 6 bases in between. CDR1 is SEHNR, CDR2 FQNEAQ, per germline (reference sequence). The CDR3 region has the DNA TGTGCCAGCAGCTTCGAGATCACAGATACGCAGTATTTT. Translation gives CASSFEITDTQYF.

The V gene is TRBV7-3, the J gene TRBJ2-7; maybe TRBD2 (5 bases). Germline V CDR1 and CDR2: SGHTA, FQGTGA. The CDR3 runs to 15 residues. Trimming removed 2 bases at V and 0 bases at J, with 11 bases between. CDR3 amino acids: CASSLSYGDSYEQYF. CDR3 sequence (DNA): TGTGCCAGCAGCTTATCTTACGGGGACTCCTACGAGCAGTACTTC.

The chain is built from TRBV5-8 and TRBJ1-5, with D possibly TRBD1 on 6 matching bases. V was shortened by 1 base and J by 6 bases, with 11 bases between the two germline ends. The V gene's germline CDR1 is SGHTS and CDR2 YDEGEE. CDR3 length: 14 residues. The CDR3 coding sequence is TGTGCCAGCAGCTTGCAAGCAGGGGCTCAGCCCCAGCATTTT. Protein product: CASSLQAGAQPQHF.

DNA for the CDR3: TGTGCCACCAGCACCCTTAGCGGGAATCACAATGAGCAGTTCTTC. This gives the protein CATSTLSGNHNEQFF. The chain combines TRBV15 with TRBJ2-1; 8 positions match TRBD2. Germline lookup yields CDR1 LNHNV and CDR2 YYDKDF (reference sequence). J gave up 5 bases and V 4 bases, and 7 bases lay outside the gene matches. CDR3 size: 15 residues.

The chain joins TRBV7-6 to TRBJ1-1; 8 bases line up with TRBD1. CDR3 length: 16 amino acids. Germline CDR1 is SGHVS and CDR2 is FNYEAQ. V lost 4 bases and J lost 0; bases outside the gene matches: 7. The CDR3 nucleotides read TGTGCCAGCAGCTCAACAGGGGGGCACATGAACACTGAAGCTTTCTTT. It is translated as CASSSTGGHMNTEAFF.

The chain carries TRBV4-1 and TRBJ2-7; TRBD1 might be the D (5 bases). Trimming took 1 base from V and 3 from J, leaving 19 bases between them. This CDR3 region has 17 residues. CDR1 is MGHRA and CDR2 is YSYEKL in the germline V gene. The DNA for the CDR3 is TGCGCCAGCAGCCAAGTCTACCGACAGCCTAAACTCTACGAGCAGTACTTC. This translates into CASSQVYRQPKLYEQYF.

This clone showed up just a few times. The chain employs TRBV7-3 and TRBJ2-7; tentative D call: TRBD1 (7 bases). V was shortened by 2 bases and J by 5 bases, with 16 bases between the two germline ends. This CDR3 spans 15 amino acids. Per the germline V gene, CDR1 is SGHTA and CDR2 is FQGTGA. The CDR3 DNA reads TGTGCCAGCAGCTTAGGCGGGACAGTGTCCCACGAGCAGTACTTC. Translated, it gives CASSLGGTVSHEQYF.

The chain links TRBV27 to TRBJ1-5; 9 bases line up with TRBD1. CDR3 length: 20 residues. Trimming removed 6 bases from V and 2 bases from J; junction bases left unmatched: 20. Germline V lookup: CDR1 MNHEY, CDR2 SMNVEV (reference sequence). Written as DNA, the CDR3 is TGTGCCAGCAGAAGTAGTCTCGGACAGGGGTTATTCCAAGGCAATCAGCCCCAGCATTTT. Translation gives CASRSSLGQGLFQGNQPQHF.

The V call is TRBV7-9, the J call TRBJ1-2; unclear D gene. Germline V CDR1 and CDR2: SEHNR, FQNEAQ (reference sequence). The V gene lost 6 bases and the J gene lost 0 bases, with 14 bases spanning the gap. The CDR3 runs 15 residues. The CDR3 region is CASRPPGTANYGYTF. The DNA of the CDR3 is TGTGCCAGCAGACCTCCCGGCACAGCTAACTATGGCTACACCTTC. The full variable domain, in which reference TRBV7-9 and TRBJ1-2 provide the parts outside the CDR3, is DTGVSQNPRHKITKRGQNVTFRCDPISEHNRLYWYRQTLGQGPEFLTYFQNEAQLEKSRLLSDRFSAERPKGSFSTLEIQRTEQGDSAMYLCASRPPGTANYGYTFGSGTRLTVV.

A few counts support this clone. This chain links TRBV5-1 with TRBJ2-2; no clear D gene. The CDR3 covers 13 residues. V lost 0 bases, J lost 9 bases, and 9 bases lay in between. Per germline, CDR1 SGHRS and CDR2 YFSETQ. CDR3 sequence (DNA): TGCGCCAGCAGCTTGGGCGGAAGTCGGGAGCTGTTTTTT. Translating it yields CASSLGGSRELFF.

The gene calls are TRBV27 and TRBJ2-7, with D possibly TRBD2 on 6 matching bases. Germline-derived CDR1 and CDR2 are MNHEY and SMNVEV (reference sequence). Trimming pared 8 bases from V and 3 bases from J, leaving 23 bases between. The CDR3 runs 16 residues. This CDR3 is CASGLLRTMDLYEQYF. The CDR3 DNA follows: TGTGCCAGCGGACTATTACGGACAATGGATCTCTACGAGCAGTACTTC.

A single count supports this clone. This chain uses TRBV5-8 with TRBJ1-2; TRBD1 might be the D (6 bases). The CDR3 totals 14 residues. Trimming stripped 1 base from V and 7 bases from J, with 14 bases between. Per germline, CDR1 SGHTS and CDR2 YDEGEE. The CDR3 sequence: CASSLRGGAFGYTF. DNA for the CDR3: TGTGCCAGCAGCTTGAGGGGGGGCGCATTTGGCTACACCTTC.

This sequence joins TRBV4-3 and TRBJ2-7; 10 positions agree with TRBD2. CDR3 length equals 18 residues. CDR1 and CDR2 (germline): LGHNA, YSLEER. V dropped 1 base and J dropped 2; count of bases not matched to a gene: 11. The CDR3 spells CASSQGRTSGPPAYEQYF. CDR3 DNA: TGCGCCAGCAGCCAAGGTCGGACTAGCGGACCCCCCGCCTACGAGCAGTACTTC.

This clone is a singleton in its sample. This chain connects TRBV11-2 to TRBJ2-5; 9 positions agree with TRBD2. Germline V lookup: CDR1 SGHAT, CDR2 FQNNGV. This CDR3 comprises 17 residues. J was trimmed by 2 bases and V by 2 bases; bases with no gene match: 9. CDR3 amino acids: CASSLRDRLAAQETQYF. The CDR3 region has the DNA TGTGCCAGCAGCTTACGGGACCGACTAGCGGCTCAAGAGACCCAGTACTTC.

The V gene is TRBV30, the J gene TRBJ2-5; no firm D call. CDR1 is GTSNPN and CDR2 is SVGIG in the germline V gene (reference sequence). The CDR3 consists of 13 residues. V dropped 3 bases and J dropped 1 base, with 9 bases sitting between them. In nucleotides, the CDR3 is TGTGCCTGGAGCGTTGGCACCCAAGAGACCCAGTACTTC. Its protein product is CAWSVGTQETQYF.